This T cell receptor beta chain appears in the sequencing data of a study of type 1 regulatory T cells. Study results and limitations: Compared with non-type 1 regulatory T cells, type 1 regulatory T cells showed a more restricted TCR repertoire.

Using its own MiXCR run on the reads, TCRdb lists one record per CDR3 protein. This sample yields some 60,000 distinct CDR3 sequences, of which less than 65% are seen a single time; approximately 1.8% belongs to the top ten. This clonotype showed up just a few times. What it binds is not known. This clonotype was sampled from a human donor in good health. The sequencing sample was made of cultured non-Tr1 T cells, either the whole culture or a sorted T cell fraction (not recorded which).

CDR3 nucleotides: TGTGCCAGCAGCCAACTAAGGGGGCGCACCGGGGAGCTGTTTTTT. Protein product: CASSQLRGRTGELFF. V usage is TRBV14 and J usage is TRBJ2-2, with 7 bases matching TRBD1. The trim removed 2 bases at V and 4 bases at J, leaving 4 bases unmatched. Germline V gene data show CDR1 as SGHDN and CDR2 as FVKESK. The CDR3 spans 15 residues. The complete variable domain, with remaining parts taken from reference TRBV14 and TRBJ2-2, reads EAGVTQFPSHSVIEKGQTVTLRCDPISGHDNLYWYRRVMGKEIKFLLHFVKESKQDESGMPNNRFLAERTGGTYSTLKVQPAELEDSGVYFCASSQLRGRTGELFFGEGSRLTVL.